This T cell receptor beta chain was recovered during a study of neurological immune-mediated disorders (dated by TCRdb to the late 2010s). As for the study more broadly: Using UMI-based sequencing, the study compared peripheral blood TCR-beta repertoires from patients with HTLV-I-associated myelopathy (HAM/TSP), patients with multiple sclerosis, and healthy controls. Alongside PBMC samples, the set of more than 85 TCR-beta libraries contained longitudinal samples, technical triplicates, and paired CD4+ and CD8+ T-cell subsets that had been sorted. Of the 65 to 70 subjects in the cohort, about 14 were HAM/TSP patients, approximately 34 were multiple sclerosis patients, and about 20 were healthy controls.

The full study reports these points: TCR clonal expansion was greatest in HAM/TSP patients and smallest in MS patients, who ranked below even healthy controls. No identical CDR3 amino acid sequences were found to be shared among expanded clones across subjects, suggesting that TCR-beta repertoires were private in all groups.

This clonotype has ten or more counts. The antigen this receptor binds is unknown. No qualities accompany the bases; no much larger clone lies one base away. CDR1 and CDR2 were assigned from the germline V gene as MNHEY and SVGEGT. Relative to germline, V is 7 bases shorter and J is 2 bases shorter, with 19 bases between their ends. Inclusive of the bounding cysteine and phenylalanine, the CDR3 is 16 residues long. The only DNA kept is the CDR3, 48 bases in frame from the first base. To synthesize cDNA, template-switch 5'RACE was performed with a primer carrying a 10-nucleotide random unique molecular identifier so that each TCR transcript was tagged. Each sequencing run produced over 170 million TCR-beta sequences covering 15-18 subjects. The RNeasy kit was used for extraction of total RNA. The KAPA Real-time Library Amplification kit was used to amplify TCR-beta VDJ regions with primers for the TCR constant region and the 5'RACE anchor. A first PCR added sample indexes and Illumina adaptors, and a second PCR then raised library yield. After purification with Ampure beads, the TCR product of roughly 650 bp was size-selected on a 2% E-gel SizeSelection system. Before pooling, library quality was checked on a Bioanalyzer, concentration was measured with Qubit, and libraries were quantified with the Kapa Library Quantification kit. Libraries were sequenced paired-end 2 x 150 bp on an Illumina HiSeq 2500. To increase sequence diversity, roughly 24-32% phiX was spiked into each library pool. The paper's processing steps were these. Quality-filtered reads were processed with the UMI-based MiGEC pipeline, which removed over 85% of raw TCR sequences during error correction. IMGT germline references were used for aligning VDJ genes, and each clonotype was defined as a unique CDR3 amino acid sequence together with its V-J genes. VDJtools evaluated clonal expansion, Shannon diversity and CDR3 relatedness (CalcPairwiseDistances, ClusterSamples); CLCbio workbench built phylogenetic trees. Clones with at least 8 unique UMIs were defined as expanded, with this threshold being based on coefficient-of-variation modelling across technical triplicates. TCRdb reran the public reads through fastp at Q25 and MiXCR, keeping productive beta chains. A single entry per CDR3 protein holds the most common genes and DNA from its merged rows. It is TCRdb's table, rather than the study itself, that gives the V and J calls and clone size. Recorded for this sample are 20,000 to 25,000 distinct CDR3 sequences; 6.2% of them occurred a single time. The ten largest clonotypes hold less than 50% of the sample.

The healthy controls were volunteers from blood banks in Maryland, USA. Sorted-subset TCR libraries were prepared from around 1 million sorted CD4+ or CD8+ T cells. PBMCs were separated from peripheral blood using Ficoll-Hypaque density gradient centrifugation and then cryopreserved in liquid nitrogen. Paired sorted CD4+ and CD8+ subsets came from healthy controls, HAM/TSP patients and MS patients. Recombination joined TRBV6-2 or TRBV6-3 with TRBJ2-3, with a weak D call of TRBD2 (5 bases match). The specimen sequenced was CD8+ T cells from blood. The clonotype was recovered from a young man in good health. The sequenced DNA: TGTGCCAGCACCTTTTACCCGGGGTTGATCACAGATACGCAGTATTTT. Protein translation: CASTFYPGLITDTQYF.